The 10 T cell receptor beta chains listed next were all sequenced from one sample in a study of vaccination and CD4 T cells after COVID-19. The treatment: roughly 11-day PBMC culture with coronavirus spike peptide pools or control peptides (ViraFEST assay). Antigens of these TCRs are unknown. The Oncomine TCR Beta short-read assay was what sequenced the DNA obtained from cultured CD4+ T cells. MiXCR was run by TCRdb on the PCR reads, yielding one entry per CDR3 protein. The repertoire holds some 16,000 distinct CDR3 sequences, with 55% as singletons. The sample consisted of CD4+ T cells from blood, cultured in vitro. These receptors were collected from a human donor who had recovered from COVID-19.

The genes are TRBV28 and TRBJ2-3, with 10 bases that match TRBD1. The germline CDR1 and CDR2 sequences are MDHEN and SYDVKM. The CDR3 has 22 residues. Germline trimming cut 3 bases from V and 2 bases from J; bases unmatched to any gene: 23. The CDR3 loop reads CASSLVFGLGQGTSGPTDTQYF. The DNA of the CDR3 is TGTGCCAGCAGTTTGGTATTTGGTCTGGGACAGGGGACCTCGGGTCCCACAGATACGCAGTATTTT. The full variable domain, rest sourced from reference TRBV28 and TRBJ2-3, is DVKVTQSSRYLVKRTGEKVFLECVQDMDHENMFWYRQDPGLGLRLIYFSYDVKMKEKGDIPEGYSVSREKKERFSLILESASTNQTSMYLCASSLVFGLGQGTSGPTDTQYFGPGTRLTVL.

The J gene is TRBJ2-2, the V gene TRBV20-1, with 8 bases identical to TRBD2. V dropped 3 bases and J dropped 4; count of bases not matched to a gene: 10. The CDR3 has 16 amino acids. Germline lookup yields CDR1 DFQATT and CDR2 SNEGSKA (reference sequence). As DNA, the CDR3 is TGCAGTGCTAGGCCGGGACTAGACTCTCTCACCGGGGAGCTGTTTTTT. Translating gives CSARPGLDSLTGELFF.

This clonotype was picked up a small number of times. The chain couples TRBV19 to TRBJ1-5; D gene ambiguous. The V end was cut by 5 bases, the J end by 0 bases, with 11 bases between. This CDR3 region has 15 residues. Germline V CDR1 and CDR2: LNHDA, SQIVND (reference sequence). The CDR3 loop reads CASSADHYSNQPQHF. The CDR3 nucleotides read TGTGCCAGTAGTGCAGACCACTATAGCAATCAGCCCCAGCATTTT.

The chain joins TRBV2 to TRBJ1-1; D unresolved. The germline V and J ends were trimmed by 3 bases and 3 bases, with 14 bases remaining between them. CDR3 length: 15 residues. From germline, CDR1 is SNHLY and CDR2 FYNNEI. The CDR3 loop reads CASSERWQPDTEAFF. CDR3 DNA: TGTGCCAGCAGTGAGCGATGGCAGCCAGACACTGAAGCTTTCTTT.

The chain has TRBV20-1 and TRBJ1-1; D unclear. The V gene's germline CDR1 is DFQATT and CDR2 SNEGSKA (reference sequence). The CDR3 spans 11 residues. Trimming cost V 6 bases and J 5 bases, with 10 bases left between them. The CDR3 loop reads CSASQKTEAFF. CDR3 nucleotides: TGCAGTGCGTCGCAGAAAACTGAAGCTTTCTTT.

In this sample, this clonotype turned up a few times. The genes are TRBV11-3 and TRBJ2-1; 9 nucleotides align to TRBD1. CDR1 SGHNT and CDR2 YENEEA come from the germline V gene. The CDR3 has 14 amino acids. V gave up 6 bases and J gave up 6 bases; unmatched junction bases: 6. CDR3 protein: CASSEQGAPNEQFF. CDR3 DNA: TGTGCCAGCAGTGAACAGGGGGCGCCCAATGAGCAGTTCTTC.

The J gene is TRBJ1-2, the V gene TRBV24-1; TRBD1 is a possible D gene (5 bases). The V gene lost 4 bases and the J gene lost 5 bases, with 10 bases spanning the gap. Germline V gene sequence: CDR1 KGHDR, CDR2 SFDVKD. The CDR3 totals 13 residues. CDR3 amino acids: CATSDRTPYGYTF. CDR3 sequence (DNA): TGTGCCACCAGTGACCGGACACCTTATGGCTACACCTTC.

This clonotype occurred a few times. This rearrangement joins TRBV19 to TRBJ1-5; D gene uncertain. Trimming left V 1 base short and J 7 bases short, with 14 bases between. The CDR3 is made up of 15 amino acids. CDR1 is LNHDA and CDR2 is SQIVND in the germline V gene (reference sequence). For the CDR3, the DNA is TGTGCCAGTAGTATAGTATCCGGGGAAGGGCAGCCCCAGCATTTT. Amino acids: CASSIVSGEGQPQHF.

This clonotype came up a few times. The CDR3 region has the DNA TGCAGTGCTAGAGTTGGGACGGGCTCCTACAATGAGCAGTTCTTC. This encodes CSARVGTGSYNEQFF. This chain links TRBV20-1 with TRBJ2-1; TRBD1 or TRBD2 may be the D gene (5 bases each). V was cut by 1 base and J by 0 bases, with 10 bases left in between. The length of the CDR3 is 15 residues. Germline V CDR1 and CDR2: DFQATT, SNEGSKA (reference sequence).

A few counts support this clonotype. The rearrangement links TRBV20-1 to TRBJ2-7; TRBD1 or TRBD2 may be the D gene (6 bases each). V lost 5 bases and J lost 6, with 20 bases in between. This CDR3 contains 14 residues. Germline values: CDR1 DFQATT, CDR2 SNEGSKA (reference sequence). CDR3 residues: CSAHVVGGRGEQYF. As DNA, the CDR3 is TGCAGTGCTCACGTTGTGGGGGGCCGGGGCGAGCAGTACTTC.